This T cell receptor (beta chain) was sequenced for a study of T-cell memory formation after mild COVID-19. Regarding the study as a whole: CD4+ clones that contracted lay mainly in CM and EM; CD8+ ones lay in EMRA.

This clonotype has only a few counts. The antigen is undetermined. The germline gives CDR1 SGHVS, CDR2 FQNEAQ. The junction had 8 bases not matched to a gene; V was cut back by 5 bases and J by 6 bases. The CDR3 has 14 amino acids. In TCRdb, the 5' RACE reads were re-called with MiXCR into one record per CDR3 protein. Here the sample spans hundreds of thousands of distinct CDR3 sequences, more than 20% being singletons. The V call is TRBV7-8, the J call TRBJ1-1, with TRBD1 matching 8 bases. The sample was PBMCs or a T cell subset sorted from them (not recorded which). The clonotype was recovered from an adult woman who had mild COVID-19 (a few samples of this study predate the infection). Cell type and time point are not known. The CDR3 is CASSLDRGTPEAFF. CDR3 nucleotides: TGTGCCAGCAGCCTTGACAGGGGCACTCCTGAAGCTTTCTTT.